Listed below are T cell receptor beta chains from one sample, sequenced in a study of CD4 T cells in relation to SARS-CoV-2 and coronaviruses. Produced via immunoSEQ multiplex PCR; TCRdb's table is partial and in-frame only. Of under 90,000 clones in the sample, more than 80% were seen once. Sample: naive CD4+ T cells from PBMCs. The receptor set was obtained from a human donor in good health. Both conserved end residues are part of each CDR3. A D gene is named only where the DNA matches it firmly. Only part of the rows carry a size: once, few, many, or a class if the clone is expanded.

TRBD1,NA,TRBJ2-5,TRBV2,TGTGCCAGCAGTGCACCAGGGGGAGAGACCCAGTACTTC,CASSAPGGETQYF
NA,NA,TRBJ2-1,TRBV19,TGTGCCAGTAGCTTCGCAACAGGGAGTTTCCAAGCCCACCAATGGAATGAGCAGTTCTTC,CASSFATGSFQAHQWNEQFF
TRBD2,NA,TRBJ2-3,TRBV4-2,TGTGCCAGCAGCGCGCGCGGGGGACGCACAGATACGCAGTATTTT,CASSARGGRTDTQYF
NA,NA,TRBJ1-1,TRBV28,TGTGCCAGCAGCCCTGGAGGGGGGGCCACTGAAGCTTTCTTT,CASSPGGGATEAFF
NA,NA,TRBJ2-5,TRBV19,TGTGCCAGTAGTATGACTCACCAAGAGACCCAGTACTTC,CASSMTHQETQYF
TRBD2,NA,TRBJ2-7,TRBV6-6,TGTGCCAGCAGTTACGGAGCGGGAGGGCCCGCCTTC,CASSYGAGGPAF
TRBD2,NA,TRBJ2-1,TRBV4-1,TGCGCCAGCAGCCGCCAGGGACTAGCGGGGGCTTGGGAGCAGTTCTTC,CASSRQGLAGAWEQFF
TRBD1,NA,TRBJ2-1,TRBV30,TGTGCCTGGGGGGAACCAGGGGGATCGTGGGGCAATGAGCAGTTCTTC,CAWGEPGGSWGNEQFF
NA,NA,TRBJ2-3,TRBV5-1,TGCGCCAGCAGCTTGGAGGGGGATACGCAGTATTTT,CASSLEGDTQYF
NA,NA,TRBJ1-6,TRBV25-1,TGTGCCAGCAGTGAATTAGATGGGGTTCCCCTCCACTTT,CASSELDGVPLHF
NA,NA,TRBJ2-5,TRBV2,TGTGCCAGCAGGGATAGTGATACGCGGGGGCCGAAAGAGACCCAGTACTTC,CASRDSDTRGPKETQYF
NA,NA,TRBJ1-5,TRBV6-5,TGTGCCAGCACCCGGCCTAATCAGCCCCAGCATTTT,CASTRPNQPQHF
NA,once,TRBJ1-1,TRBV21-1,TGTGCCAGCAGCGCACCGCACGGTGATCACAGGAACACTGAAGCTTTCTTT,CASSAPHGDHRNTEAFF
TRBD2,NA,TRBJ2-7,TRBV28,TGTGCCAGCAGTGAGAGTCGCGGGAGGTTCGAGCAGTACTTC,CASSESRGRFEQYF
NA,NA,TRBJ2-1,TRBV18,TGTGCCAGCTCACCACCGAGCGGGGACAGATATGAGCAGTTCTTC,CASSPPSGDRYEQFF
TRBD1,NA,TRBJ1-5,TRBV5-1,TGCGCCAGCAGTTTCGGACAGGGAACGAAGCCCCAGCATTTT,CASSFGQGTKPQHF
TRBD2,NA,TRBJ2-3,TRBV6-1,TGTGCCAGCAGTGAAGGGACTAGCGGGGACCTAAGCACAGATACGCAGTATTTT,CASSEGTSGDLSTDTQYF
NA,NA,TRBJ1-1,TRBV6-2/TRBV6-3,TGTGCCAGCAGTTACCCTACTGCGAGCCTGAACACTGAAGCTTTCTTT,CASSYPTASLNTEAFF
TRBD2,NA,TRBJ2-3,TRBV15,TGTGCCACCAGCAGAGATCGGGGAGGCCTAGCGGGGGACACAGATACGCAGTATTTT,CATSRDRGGLAGDTDTQYF
NA,few,TRBJ2-2,TRBV18,TGTGCCAGCTCACCACGGCGCACCGGGGAGCTGTTTTTT,CASSPRRTGELFF
TRBD1,NA,TRBJ2-7,TRBV28,TGTGCCAGTAATCAGGGGGCTGCCTACGAGCAGTACTTC,CASNQGAAYEQYF
NA,NA,TRBJ2-2,TRBV19,TGTGCCAGTAGCAAAGAATATTCCGGGGAGCTGTTTTTT,CASSKEYSGELFF
TRBD1,NA,TRBJ1-5,TRBV6-2/TRBV6-3,TGTGCCAGCAGTTATCCCGGGACAGGGGGTAGCAATCAGCCCCAGCATTTT,CASSYPGTGGSNQPQHF
TRBD1,NA,TRBJ1-2,TRBV19,TGTGCCAGTAGTATTGAACAGGGGGCCTATGGCTACACCTTC,CASSIEQGAYGYTF
NA,NA,TRBJ1-2,TRBV30,TGTGCCTGCTCCCGGGACACCACTAACTATGGCTACACCTTC,CACSRDTTNYGYTF
TRBD1,NA,TRBJ1-3,TRBV28,TGTGCCAGCGGAACAGGGGGAACTGGAAACACCATATATTTT,CASGTGGTGNTIYF
TRBD2,NA,TRBJ2-5,TRBV18,TGTGCCAGCTCACCACCGCGGACTAGCGGGTCGGAGACCCAGTACTTC,CASSPPRTSGSETQYF
NA,NA,TRBJ1-1,TRBV29-1,TGCAGCGTTGGTCCGGGCATGAACACTGAAGCTTTCTTT,CSVGPGMNTEAFF
NA,once,TRBJ2-3,TRBV10-3,TGTGCCATAGCCGGACAAGCGGGAGATACGCAGTATTTT,CAIAGQAGDTQYF
NA,once,TRBJ2-7,TRBV5-1,TGCGCCAGCAGCTGGACCACAAGCTACGAGCAGTACTTC,CASSWTTSYEQYF
TRBD1,NA,TRBJ2-5,TRBV18,TGTGCCAGCTCACTGGGGACAGGGCAAGAGACCCAGTACTTC,CASSLGTGQETQYF
NA,NA,TRBJ1-1,TRBV14,TGTGCCAGCAGCCACGGGACACCTGAAGCTTTCTTT,CASSHGTPEAFF
TRBD2,NA,TRBJ2-3,TRBV2,TGTGCCAGCAGGGGGGGACTAGCGGCAGATACGCAGTATTTT,CASRGGLAADTQYF
NA,NA,TRBJ1-5,TRBV6-1,TGTGCCAGCAGTGAATGGCAGGGTAGTCAGCCCCAGCATTTT,CASSEWQGSQPQHF
NA,NA,TRBJ2-7,TRBV4-3,TGCGCCAGCAGCCAAGATCGGGCAGGCTTTGGCTACGAGCAGTACTTC,CASSQDRAGFGYEQYF
NA,NA,TRBJ1-2,TRBV9,TGTGCCAGCAGCGTAGACAACTATGGCTACACCTTC,CASSVDNYGYTF
TRBD1,NA,TRBJ2-2,TRBV5-4,TGTGCCAGCAGCCCCGGACAGGGCAACACCGGGGAGCTGTTTTTT,CASSPGQGNTGELFF
NA,NA,TRBJ2-7,TRBV5-1,TGCGCCAGCAGTCCCGGTAGGGCAACTTCCTACGAGCAGTACTTC,CASSPGRATSYEQYF
TRBD1,NA,TRBJ2-1,TRBV18,TGTGCCAGCTCACCTGCGACAGGGGGAAGCAATGAGCAGTTCTTC,CASSPATGGSNEQFF
NA,NA,TRBJ2-3,TRBV9,TGTGCCAGTCGCAGGGGCACAGATACGCAGTATTTT,CASRRGTDTQYF
TRBD1,NA,TRBJ2-7,TRBV18,TGTGCCAGCTCACCAAGTATGGGACAGGGCACCTACGAGCAGTACTTC,CASSPSMGQGTYEQYF
TRBD2,NA,TRBJ2-5,TRBV2,TGTGCCAGCAGTGGTCTAGCGGGAGGCCCAGAGACCCAGTACTTC,CASSGLAGGPETQYF
NA,NA,TRBJ1-5,TRBV7-2,TGTGCCAGCAGCTTAGGGGGCGGGGGCGGCAATCAGCCCCAGCATTTT,CASSLGGGGGNQPQHF
NA,once,TRBJ2-1,TRBV24-1,TGTGCCACCAGTGCCCCAGGGGGGGCAGGGAGGTACAATGAGCAGTTCTTC,CATSAPGGAGRYNEQFF
TRBD1,NA,TRBJ1-4,TRBV5-8,TGTGCCAGCAGCTGGAGGGACAGGGGAGCTGAAAAACTGTTTTTT,CASSWRDRGAEKLFF
TRBD2,NA,TRBJ2-3,TRBV10-3,TGTGCCATCAGGGGAGGGGACTCCCCCAGCACAGATACGCAGTATTTT,CAIRGGDSPSTDTQYF
TRBD1,NA,TRBJ1-1,TRBV19,TGTGCCAGTACCAAGACAGGGACGAACACTGAAGCTTTCTTT,CASTKTGTNTEAFF
NA,NA,TRBJ1-1,TRBV14,TGTGCCAGCAGCCAACCTAAGGGGGGGAGAGCGAACACTGAAGCTTTCTTT,CASSQPKGGRANTEAFF
NA,NA,TRBJ2-5,TRBV9,TGTGCCAGCAGCCCCGGACTCGTGGAGACCCAGTACTTC,CASSPGLVETQYF
NA,NA,TRBJ1-3,TRBV14,TGTGCCAGCAGCCAAGTCCGGGGGCCGAGTCCTGGAAACACCATATATTTT,CASSQVRGPSPGNTIYF
TRBD2,NA,TRBJ2-1,TRBV9,TGTGCCAGCAGCGTCAGCGGGAGGGCCAAGGATGAGCAGTTCTTC,CASSVSGRAKDEQFF
TRBD2,once,TRBJ2-7,TRBV28,TGTGCCAGCAACGAACTAGCGGGCTCCTACGAGCAGTACTTC,CASNELAGSYEQYF
TRBD1,NA,TRBJ2-2,TRBV7-2,TGTGCCAGCAACATGGGGACAGGGGGGGTCGGGGAGCTGTTTTTT,CASNMGTGGVGELFF